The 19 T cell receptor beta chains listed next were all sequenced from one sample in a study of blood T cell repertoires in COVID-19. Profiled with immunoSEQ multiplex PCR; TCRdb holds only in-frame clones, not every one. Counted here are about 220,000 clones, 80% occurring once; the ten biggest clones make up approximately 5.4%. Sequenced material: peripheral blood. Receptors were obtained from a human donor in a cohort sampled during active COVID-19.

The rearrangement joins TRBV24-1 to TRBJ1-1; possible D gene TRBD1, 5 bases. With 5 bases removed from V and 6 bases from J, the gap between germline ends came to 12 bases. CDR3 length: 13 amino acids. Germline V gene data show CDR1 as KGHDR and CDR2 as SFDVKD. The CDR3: CATSVAGLPEAFF. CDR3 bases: TGTGCCACCAGTGTGGCAGGGCTACCTGAAGCTTTCTTT.

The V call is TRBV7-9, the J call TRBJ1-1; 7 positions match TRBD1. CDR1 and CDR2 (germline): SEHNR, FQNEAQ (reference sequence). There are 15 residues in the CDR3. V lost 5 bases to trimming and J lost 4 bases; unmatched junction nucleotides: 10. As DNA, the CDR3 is TGTGCCAGCAGCGCCCGACAGGGTGGAGGCACTGAAGCTTTCTTT. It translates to CASSARQGGGTEAFF. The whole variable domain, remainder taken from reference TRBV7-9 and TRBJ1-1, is DTGVSQNPRHKITKRGQNVTFRCDPISEHNRLYWYRQTLGQGPEFLTYFQNEAQLEKSRLLSDRFSAERPKGSFSTLEIQRTEQGDSAMYLCASSARQGGGTEAFFGQGTRLTVV.

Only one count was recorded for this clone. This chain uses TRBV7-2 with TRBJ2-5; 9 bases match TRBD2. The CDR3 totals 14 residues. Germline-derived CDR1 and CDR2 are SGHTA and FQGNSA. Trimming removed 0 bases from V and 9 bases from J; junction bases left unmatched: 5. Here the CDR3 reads CASSLAPSGEAQYF. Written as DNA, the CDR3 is TGTGCCAGCAGCTTAGCTCCTAGCGGGGAGGCCCAGTACTTC.

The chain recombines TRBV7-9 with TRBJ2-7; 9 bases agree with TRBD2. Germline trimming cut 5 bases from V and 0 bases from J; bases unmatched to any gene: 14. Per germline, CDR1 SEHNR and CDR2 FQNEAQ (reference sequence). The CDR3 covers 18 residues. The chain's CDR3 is CASSVRTSGSEYSYEQYF. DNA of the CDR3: TGTGCCAGCAGCGTACGTACTAGCGGGTCCGAATACTCCTACGAGCAGTACTTC.

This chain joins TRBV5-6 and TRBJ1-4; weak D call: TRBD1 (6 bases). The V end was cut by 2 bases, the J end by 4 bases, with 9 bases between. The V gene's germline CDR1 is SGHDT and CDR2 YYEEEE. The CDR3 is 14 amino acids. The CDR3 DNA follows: TGTGCCAGCAGCTTTAGGGGGTATAATGAAAAACTGTTTTTT. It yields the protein CASSFRGYNEKLFF. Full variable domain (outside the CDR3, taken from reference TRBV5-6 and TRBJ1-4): DAGVTQSPTHLIKTRGQQVTLRCSPKSGHDTVSWYQQALGQGPQFIFQYYEEEERQRGNFPDRFSGHQFPNYSSELNVNALLLGDSALYLCASSFRGYNEKLFFGSGTQLSVL.

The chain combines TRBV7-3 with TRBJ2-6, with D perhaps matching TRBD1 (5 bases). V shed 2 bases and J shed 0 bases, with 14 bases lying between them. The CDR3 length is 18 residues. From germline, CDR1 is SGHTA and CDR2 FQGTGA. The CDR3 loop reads CASSLLGAVTSGANVLTF. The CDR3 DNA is TGTGCCAGCAGCTTATTAGGGGCAGTGACCTCTGGGGCCAACGTCCTGACTTTC.

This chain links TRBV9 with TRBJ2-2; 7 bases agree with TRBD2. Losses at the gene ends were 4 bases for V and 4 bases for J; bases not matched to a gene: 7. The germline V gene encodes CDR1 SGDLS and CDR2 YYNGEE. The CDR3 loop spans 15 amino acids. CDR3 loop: CASSKGGFSTGELFF. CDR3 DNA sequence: TGTGCCAGCAGCAAGGGAGGGTTTAGCACCGGGGAGCTGTTTTTT.

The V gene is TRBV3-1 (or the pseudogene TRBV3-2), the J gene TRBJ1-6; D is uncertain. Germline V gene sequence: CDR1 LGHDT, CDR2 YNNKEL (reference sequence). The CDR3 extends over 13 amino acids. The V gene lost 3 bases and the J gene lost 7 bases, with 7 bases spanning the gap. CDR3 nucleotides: TGTGCCAGCAGCCAGACAATAAATTCACCCCTCCACTTT. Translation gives CASSQTINSPLHF.

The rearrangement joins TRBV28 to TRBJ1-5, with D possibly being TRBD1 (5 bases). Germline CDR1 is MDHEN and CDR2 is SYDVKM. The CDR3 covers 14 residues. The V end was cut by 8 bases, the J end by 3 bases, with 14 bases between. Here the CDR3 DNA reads TGTGCCAGCGAATCGGCGGGGCTCAATCAGCCCCAGCATTTT. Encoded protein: CASESAGLNQPQHF.

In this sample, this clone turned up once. CDR3 sequence (DNA): TGTGCCAGCAGTTTTGGGGGGAGGGTCCTCTACGAGCAGTACTTC. As protein: CASSFGGRVLYEQYF. This chain connects TRBV28 to TRBJ2-7; 7 nucleotides align to TRBD2. V lost 3 bases, J lost 3 bases, and 8 bases stayed unmatched. The V gene's germline CDR1 is MDHEN and CDR2 SYDVKM. The CDR3 is 15 residues long.

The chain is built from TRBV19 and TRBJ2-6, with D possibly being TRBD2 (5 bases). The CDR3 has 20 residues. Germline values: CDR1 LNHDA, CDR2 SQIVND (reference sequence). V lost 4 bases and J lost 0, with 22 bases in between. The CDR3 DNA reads TGTGCCAGTAGTACGACCCGAGGTGGGCGGGCCTACTCTGGGGCCAACGTCCTGACTTTC. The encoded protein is CASSTTRGGRAYSGANVLTF.

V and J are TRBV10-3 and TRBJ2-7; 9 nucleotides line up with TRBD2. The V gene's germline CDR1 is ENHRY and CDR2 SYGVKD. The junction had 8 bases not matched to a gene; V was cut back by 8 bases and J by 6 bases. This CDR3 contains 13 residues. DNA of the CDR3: TGTGCCATCTCTCCTAGCGGGATCTCCGAGCAGTACTTC. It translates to CAISPSGISEQYF.

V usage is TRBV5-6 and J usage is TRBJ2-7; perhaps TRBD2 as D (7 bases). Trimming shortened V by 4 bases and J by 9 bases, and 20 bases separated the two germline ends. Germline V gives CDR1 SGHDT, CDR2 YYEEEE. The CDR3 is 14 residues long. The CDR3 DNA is TGTGCCAGCAGCCCCTCGGGGGCGGGAGTAAGGCAGTACTTC. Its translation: CASSPSGAGVRQYF.

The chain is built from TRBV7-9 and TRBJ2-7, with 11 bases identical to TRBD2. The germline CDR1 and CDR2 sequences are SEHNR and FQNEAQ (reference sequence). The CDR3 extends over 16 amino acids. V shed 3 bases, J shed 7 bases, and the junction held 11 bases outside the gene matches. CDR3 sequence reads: CASSFYSGRAMWEQYF. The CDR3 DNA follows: TGTGCCAGCAGCTTTTATAGCGGGAGGGCCATGTGGGAGCAGTACTTC.

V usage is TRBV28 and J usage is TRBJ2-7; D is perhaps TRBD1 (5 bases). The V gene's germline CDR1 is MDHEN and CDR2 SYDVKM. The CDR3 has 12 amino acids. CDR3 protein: CVTGEPSYEQYF. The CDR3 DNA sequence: TGTGTTACAGGCGAGCCCTCCTACGAGCAGTACTTC. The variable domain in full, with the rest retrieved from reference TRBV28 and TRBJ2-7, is DVKVTQSSRYLVKRTGEKVFLECVQDMDHENMFWYRQDPGLGLRLIYFSYDVKMKEKGDIPEGYSVSREKKERFSLILESASTNQTSMYLCVTGEPSYEQYFGPGTRLTVT.

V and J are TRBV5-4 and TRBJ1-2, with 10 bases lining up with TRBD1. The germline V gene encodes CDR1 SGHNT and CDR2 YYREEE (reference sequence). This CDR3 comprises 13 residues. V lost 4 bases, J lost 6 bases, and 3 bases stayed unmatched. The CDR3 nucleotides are TGTGCCAGCAGCCTAGGGACAGGGGATGGCTACACCTTC. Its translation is CASSLGTGDGYTF.

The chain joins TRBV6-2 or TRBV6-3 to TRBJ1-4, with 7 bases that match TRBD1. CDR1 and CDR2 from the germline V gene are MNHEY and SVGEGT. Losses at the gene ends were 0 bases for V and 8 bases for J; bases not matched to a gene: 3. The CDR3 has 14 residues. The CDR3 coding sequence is TGTGCCAGCAGTTACTCGACAGGGTCGGAAAAACTGTTTTTT. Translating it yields CASSYSTGSEKLFF.

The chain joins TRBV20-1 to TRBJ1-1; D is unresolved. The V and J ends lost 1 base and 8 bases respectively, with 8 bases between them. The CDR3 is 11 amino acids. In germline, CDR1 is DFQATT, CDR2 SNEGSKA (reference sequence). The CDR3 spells CSARVSLEAFF. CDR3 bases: TGCAGTGCTAGAGTGAGCCTAGAAGCTTTCTTT.

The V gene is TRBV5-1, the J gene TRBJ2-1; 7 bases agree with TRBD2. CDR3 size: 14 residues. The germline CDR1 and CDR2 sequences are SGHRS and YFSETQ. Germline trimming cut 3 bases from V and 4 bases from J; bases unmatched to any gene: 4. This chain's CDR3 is CASSSGGPYNEQFF. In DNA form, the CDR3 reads TGCGCCAGCAGCTCGGGAGGCCCATACAATGAGCAGTTCTTC.